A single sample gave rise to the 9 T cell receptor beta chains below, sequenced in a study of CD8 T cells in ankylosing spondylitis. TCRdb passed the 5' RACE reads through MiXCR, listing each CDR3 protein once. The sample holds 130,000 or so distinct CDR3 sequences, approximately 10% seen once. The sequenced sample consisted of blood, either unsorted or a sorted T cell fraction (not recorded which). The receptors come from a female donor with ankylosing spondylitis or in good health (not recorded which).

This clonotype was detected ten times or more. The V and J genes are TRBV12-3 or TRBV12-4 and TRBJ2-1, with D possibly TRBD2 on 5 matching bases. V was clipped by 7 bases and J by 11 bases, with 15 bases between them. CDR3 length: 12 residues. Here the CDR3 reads CASTLYRGQQFF. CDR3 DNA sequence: TGTGCCAGCACATTATACCGGGGTCAGCAGTTCTTC.

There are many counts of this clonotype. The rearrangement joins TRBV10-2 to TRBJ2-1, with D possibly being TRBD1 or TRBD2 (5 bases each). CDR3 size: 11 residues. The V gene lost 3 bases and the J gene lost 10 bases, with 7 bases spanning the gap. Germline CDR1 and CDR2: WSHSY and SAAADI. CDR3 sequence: CASSDRGEQFF. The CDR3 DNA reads TGCGCCAGCAGTGACCGGGGCGAGCAGTTCTTC.

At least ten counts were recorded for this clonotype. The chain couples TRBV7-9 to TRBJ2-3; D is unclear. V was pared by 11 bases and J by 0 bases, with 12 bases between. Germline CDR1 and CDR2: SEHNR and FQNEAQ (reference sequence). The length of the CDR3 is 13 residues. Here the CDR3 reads CASQVVSTDTQYF. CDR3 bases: TGTGCCTCCCAGGTGGTAAGCACAGATACGCAGTATTTT.

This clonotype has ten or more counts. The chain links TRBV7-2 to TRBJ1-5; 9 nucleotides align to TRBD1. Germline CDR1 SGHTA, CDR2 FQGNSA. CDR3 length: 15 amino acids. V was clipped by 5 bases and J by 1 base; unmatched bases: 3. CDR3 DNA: TGTGCCAGCAGCCAGGGACAGGGCAGCAATCAGCCCCAGCATTTT. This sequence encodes CASSQGQGSNQPQHF.

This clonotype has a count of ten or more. CDR3 loop: CASSRAGSAKSTF. CDR3 sequence (DNA): TGTGCCAGCAGTCGAGCCGGGAGCGCGAAATCCACCTTC. The genes are TRBV28 and TRBJ1-2; D is unclear. Germline CDR1 reads MDHEN; CDR2 reads SYDVKM. Trimming pared 5 bases from V and 13 bases from J, leaving 20 bases between. This CDR3 region has 13 residues.

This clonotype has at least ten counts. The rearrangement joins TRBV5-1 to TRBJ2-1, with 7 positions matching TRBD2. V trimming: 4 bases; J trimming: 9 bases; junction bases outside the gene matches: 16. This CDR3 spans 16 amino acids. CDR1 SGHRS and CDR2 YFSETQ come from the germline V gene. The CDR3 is CASSLLAAGSVREQFF. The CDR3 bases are TGCGCCAGCAGCCTCCTAGCAGCGGGATCGGTCCGTGAGCAGTTCTTC.

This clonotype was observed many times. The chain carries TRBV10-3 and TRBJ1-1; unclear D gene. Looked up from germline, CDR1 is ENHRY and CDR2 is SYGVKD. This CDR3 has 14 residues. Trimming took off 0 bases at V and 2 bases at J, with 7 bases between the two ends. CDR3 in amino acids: CAISESNLNTEAFF. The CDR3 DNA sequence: TGTGCCATCAGTGAGTCGAACCTCAACACTGAAGCTTTCTTT.

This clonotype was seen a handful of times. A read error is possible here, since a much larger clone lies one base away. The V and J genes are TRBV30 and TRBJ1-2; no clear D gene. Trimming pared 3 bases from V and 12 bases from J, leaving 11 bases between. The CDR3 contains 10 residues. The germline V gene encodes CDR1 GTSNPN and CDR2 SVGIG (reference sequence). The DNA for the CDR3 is TGTGCCTGGAGCATGGGAGGCGACACCTTC. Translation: CAWSMGGDTF.

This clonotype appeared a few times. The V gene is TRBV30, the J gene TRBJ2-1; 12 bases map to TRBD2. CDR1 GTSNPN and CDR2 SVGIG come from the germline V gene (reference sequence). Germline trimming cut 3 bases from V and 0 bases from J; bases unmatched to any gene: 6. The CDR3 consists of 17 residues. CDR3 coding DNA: TGTGCCTGGAGCACTAGCGGGAGGTCTAGCTCCTACAATGAGCAGTTCTTC. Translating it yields CAWSTSGRSSSYNEQFF.